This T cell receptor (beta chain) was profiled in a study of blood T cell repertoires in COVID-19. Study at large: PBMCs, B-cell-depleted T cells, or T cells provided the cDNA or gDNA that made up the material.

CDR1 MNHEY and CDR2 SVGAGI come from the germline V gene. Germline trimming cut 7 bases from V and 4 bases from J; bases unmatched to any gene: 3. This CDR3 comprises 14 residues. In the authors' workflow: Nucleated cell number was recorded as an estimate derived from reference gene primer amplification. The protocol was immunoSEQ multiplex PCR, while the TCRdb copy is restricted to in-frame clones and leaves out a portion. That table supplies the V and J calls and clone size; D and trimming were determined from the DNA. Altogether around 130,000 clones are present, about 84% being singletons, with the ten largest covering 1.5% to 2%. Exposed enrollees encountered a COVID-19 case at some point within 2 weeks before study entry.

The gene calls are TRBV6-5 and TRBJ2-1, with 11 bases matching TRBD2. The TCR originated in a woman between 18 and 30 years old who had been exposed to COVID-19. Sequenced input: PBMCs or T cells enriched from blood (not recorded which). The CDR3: CASTTSGTYNEQFF. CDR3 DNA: TGTGCCAGCACGACTAGCGGGACTTACAATGAGCAGTTCTTC.